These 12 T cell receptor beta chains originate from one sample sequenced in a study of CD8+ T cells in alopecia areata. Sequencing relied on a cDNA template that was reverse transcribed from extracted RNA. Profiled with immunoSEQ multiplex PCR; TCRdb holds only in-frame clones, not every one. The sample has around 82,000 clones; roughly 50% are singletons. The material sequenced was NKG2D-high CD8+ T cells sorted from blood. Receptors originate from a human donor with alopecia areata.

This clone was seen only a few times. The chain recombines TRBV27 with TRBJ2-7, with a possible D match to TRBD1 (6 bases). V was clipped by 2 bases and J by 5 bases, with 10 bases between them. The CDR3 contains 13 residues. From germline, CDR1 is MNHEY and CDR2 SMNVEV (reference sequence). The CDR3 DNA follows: TGTGCCAGCAGTTTAACAGGGTTTCACGAGCAGTACTTC. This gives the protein CASSLTGFHEQYF.

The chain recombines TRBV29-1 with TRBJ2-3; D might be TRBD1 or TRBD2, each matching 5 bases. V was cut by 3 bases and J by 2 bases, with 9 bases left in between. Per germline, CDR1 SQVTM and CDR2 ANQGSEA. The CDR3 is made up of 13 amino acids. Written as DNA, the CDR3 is TGCAGCGTTGATGGGGGATTCACAGATACGCAGTATTTT. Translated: CSVDGGFTDTQYF.

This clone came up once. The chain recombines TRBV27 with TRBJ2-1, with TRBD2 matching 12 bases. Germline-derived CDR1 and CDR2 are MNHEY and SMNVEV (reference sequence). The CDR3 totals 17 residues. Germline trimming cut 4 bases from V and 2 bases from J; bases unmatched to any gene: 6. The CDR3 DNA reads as TGTGCCAGCAGTTCCCGTCTAGCGGGAGGGCCCTACAATGAGCAGTTCTTC. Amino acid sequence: CASSSRLAGGPYNEQFF.

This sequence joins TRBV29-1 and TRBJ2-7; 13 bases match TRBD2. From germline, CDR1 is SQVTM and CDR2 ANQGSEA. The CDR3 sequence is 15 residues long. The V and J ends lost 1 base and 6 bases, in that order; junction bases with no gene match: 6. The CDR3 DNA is TGCAGCGTTGAAGTTTGGACTAGCGGGAGTACCGAGCAGTACTTC. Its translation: CSVEVWTSGSTEQYF.

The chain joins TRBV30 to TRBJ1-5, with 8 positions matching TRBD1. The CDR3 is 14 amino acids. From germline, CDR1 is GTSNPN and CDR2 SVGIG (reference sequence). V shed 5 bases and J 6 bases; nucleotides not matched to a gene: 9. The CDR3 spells CAWGQGRGGQPQHF. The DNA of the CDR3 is TGTGCCTGGGGACAGGGTCGGGGCGGTCAGCCCCAGCATTTT.

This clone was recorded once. CDR3 coding DNA: TGTGCCAGCAGGTGGGCAGCTACTAGCACAGATACGCAGTATTTT. Protein sequence: CASRWAATSTDTQYF. The rearrangement uses TRBV6-5 and TRBJ2-3; the D is unclear. CDR1 is MNHEY, CDR2 SVGAGI, per germline. CDR3 size: 15 residues. Trimming pared 6 bases from V and 0 bases from J, leaving 13 bases between.

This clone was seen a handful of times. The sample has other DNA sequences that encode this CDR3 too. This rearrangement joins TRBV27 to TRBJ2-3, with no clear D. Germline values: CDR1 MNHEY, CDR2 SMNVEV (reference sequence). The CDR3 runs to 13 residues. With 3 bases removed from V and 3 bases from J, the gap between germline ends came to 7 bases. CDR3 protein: CASSFLGTDTQYF. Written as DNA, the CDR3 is TGTGCCAGCAGTTTTCTGGGGACAGATACGCAGTATTTT.

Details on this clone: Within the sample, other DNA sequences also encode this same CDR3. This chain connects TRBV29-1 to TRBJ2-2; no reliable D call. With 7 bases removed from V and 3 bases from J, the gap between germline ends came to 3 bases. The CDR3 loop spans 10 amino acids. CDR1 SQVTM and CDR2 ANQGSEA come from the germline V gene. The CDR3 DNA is TGCAGCGCGTACACCGGGGAGCTGTTTTTT. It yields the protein CSAYTGELFF.

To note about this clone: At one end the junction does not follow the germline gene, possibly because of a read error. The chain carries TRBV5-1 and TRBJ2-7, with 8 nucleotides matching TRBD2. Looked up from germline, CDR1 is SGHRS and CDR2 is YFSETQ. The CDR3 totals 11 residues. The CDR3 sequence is CASSFGTSWDF. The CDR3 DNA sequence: TGCGCCAGCAGCTTCGGGACTAGTTGGGACTTC.

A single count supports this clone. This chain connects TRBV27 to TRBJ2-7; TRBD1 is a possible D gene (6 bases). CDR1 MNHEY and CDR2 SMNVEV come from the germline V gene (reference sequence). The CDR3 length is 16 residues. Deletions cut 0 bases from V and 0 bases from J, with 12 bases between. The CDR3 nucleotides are TGTGCCAGCAGTTTATCGGGACACCAACCCTCCTACGAGCAGTACTTC. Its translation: CASSLSGHQPSYEQYF.

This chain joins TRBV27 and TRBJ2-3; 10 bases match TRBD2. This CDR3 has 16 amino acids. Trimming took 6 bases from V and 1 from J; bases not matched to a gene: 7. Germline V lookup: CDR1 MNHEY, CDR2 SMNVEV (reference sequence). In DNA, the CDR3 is TGTGCCAGCAGCGAACAAGCGGGAGGGGGCACAGATACGCAGTATTTT. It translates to CASSEQAGGGTDTQYF.

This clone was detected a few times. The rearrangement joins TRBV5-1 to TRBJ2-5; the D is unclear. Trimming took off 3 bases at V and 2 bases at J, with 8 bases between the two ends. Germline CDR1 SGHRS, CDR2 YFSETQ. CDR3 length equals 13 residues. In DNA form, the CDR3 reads TGCGCCAGCAGCTCAGACAAACAAGAGACCCAGTACTTC. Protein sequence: CASSSDKQETQYF.